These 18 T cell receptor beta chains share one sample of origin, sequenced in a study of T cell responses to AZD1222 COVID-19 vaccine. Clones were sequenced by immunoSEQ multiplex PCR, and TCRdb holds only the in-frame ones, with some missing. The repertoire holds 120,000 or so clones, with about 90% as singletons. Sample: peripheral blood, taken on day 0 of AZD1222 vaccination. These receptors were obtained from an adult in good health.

The CDR3 here is CASSPWGKNTEAFF. CDR3 nucleotides: TGTGCCAGTAGTCCCTGGGGGAAGAACACTGAAGCTTTCTTT. The rearrangement uses TRBV19 and TRBJ1-1; possibly TRBD1 for D (5 bases). The V gene's germline CDR1 is LNHDA and CDR2 SQIVND (reference sequence). V was cut by 5 bases and J by 1 base, with 11 bases left in between. This CDR3 has 14 amino acids.

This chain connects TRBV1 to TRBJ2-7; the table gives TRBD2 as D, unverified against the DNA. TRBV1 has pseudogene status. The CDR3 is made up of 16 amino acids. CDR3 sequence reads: CTSSLPGTSECYEQYF. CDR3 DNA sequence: TGCACCAGCAGCCTTCCCGGGACTAGCGAGTGTTACGAGCAGTACTTC.

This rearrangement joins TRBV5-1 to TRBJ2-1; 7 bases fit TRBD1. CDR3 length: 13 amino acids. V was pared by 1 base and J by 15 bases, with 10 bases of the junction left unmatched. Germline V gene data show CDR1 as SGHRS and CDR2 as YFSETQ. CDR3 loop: CASSLSTGAPLFF. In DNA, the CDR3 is TGCGCCAGCAGCTTGTCTACAGGGGCCCCCCTGTTCTTC.

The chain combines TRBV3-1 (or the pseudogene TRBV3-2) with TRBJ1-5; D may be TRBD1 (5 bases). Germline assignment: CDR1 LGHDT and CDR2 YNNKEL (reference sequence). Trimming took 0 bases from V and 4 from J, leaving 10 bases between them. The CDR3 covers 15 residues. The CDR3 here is CASSQDEGRNQPQHF. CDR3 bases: TGTGCCAGCAGCCAAGATGAGGGACGTAATCAGCCCCAGCATTTT.

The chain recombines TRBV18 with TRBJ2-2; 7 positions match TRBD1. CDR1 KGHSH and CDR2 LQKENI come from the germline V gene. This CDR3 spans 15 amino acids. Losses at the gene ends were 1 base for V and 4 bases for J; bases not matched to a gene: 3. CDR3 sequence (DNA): TGTGCCAGCTCACCACTACAGGGGACCACCGGGGAGCTGTTTTTT. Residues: CASSPLQGTTGELFF.

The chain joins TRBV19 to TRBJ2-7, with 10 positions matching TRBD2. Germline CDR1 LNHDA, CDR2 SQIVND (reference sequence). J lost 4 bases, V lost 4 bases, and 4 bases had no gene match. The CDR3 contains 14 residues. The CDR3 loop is CASSRAGGPYEQYF. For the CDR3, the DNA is TGTGCCAGTAGTAGAGCGGGAGGGCCTTACGAGCAGTACTTC.

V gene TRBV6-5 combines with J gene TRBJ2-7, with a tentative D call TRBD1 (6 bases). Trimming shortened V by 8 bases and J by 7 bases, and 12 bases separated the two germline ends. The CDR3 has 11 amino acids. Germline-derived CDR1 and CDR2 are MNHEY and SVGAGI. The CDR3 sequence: CASGQSGEQYF. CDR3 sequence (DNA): TGTGCCAGCGGACAGTCCGGGGAGCAGTACTTC.

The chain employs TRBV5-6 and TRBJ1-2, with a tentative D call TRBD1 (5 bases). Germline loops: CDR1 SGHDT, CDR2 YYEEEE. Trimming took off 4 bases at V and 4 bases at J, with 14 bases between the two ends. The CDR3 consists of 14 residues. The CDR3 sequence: CASSAQGTPYGYTF. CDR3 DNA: TGTGCCAGCAGCGCCCAGGGAACTCCCTATGGCTACACCTTC.

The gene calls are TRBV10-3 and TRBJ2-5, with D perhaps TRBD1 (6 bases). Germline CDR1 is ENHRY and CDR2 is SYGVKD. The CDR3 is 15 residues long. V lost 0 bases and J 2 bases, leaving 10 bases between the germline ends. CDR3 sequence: CAISESTGAQETQYF. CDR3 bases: TGTGCCATCAGTGAGTCGACAGGTGCACAAGAGACCCAGTACTTC.

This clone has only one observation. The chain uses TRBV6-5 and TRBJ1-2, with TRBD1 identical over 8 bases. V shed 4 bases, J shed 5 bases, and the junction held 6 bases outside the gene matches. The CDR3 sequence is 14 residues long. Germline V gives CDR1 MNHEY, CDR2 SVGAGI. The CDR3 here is CASSSTQGVYGYTF. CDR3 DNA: TGTGCCAGCAGTTCAACACAGGGGGTTTATGGCTACACCTTC.

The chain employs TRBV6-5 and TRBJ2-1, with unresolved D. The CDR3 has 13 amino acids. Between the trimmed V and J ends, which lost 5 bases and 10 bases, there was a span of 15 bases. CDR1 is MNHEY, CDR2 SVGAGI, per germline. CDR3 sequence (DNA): TGTGCCAGCAGTCAACGGTTCAGAGGCGAGCAGTTCTTC. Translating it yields CASSQRFRGEQFF.

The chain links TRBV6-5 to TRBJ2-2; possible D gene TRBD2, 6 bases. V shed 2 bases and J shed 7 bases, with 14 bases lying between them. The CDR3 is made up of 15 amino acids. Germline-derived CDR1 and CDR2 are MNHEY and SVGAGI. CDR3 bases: TGTGCCAGCAGTTACGCCGGGAGTATAGTCGGGGAGCTGTTTTTT. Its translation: CASSYAGSIVGELFF.

Written as DNA, the CDR3 is TGCGCCAGCAGCTTTAGCGGGAGGGTCGGTCCAGATACGCAGTATTTT. Translation gives CASSFSGRVGPDTQYF. The chain links TRBV5-1 to TRBJ2-3; 11 nucleotides line up with TRBD2. The CDR3 has 16 amino acids. CDR1 SGHRS and CDR2 YFSETQ come from the germline V gene. The junction had 6 bases not matched to a gene; V was cut back by 2 bases and J by 4 bases.

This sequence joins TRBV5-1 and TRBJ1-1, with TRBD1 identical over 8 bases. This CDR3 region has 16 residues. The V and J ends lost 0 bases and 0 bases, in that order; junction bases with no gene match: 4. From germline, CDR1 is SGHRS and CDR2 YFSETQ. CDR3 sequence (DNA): TGCGCCAGCAGCTTGGATACAGGGGGAGTGAACACTGAAGCTTTCTTT. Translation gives CASSLDTGGVNTEAFF.

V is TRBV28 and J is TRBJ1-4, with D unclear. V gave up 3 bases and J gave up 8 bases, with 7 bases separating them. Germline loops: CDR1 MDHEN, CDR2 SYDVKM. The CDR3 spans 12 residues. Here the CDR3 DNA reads TGTGCCAGCAGTTTGCTTAGGGAAAAACTGTTTTTT. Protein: CASSLLREKLFF.

The CDR3 here is CATLEGATSYEQYF. In DNA form, the CDR3 reads TGTGCCACCCTTGAGGGGGCTACCTCCTACGAGCAGTACTTC. V usage is TRBV6-4 and J usage is TRBJ2-7, with 7 positions matching TRBD1. V lost 10 bases, J lost 0 bases, and 9 bases stayed unmatched. CDR1 and CDR2 (germline): MRHNA, SNTAGT. The CDR3 totals 14 residues.

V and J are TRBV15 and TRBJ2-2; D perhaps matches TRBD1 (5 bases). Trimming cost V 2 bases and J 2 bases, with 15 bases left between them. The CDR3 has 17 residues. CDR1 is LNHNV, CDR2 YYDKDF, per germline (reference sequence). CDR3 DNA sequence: TGTGCCACCAGCAGATCCACGTCGACAGTTAACACCGGGGAGCTGTTTTTT. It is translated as CATSRSTSTVNTGELFF. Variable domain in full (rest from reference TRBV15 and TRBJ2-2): DAMVIQNPRYQVTQFGKPVTLSCSQTLNHNVMYWYQQKSSQAPKLLFHYYDKDFNNEADTPDNFQSRRPNTSFCFLDIRSPGLGDTAMYLCATSRSTSTVNTGELFFGEGSRLTVL.

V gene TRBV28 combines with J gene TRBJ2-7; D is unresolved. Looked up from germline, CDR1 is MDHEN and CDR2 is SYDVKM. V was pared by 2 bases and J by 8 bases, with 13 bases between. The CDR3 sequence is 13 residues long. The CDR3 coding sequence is TGTGCCAGCAGTTTAGGGCAGATTTACCAGCAGTACTTC. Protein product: CASSLGQIYQQYF.